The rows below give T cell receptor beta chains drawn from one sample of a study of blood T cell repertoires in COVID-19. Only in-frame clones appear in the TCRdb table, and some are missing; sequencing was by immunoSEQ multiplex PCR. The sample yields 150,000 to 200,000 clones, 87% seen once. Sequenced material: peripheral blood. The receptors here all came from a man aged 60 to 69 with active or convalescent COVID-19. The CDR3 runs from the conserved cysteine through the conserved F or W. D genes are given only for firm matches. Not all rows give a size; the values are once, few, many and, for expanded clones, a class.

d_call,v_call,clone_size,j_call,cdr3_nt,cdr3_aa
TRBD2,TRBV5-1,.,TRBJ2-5,TGCGCCAGCAGCCCCAAACGGCTAGCGGGCGAAGAGACCCAGTACTTC,CASSPKRLAGEETQYF
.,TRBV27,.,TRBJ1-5,TGTGCCAGCCATGGGGCCGACAATCAGCCCCAGCATTTT,CASHGADNQPQHF
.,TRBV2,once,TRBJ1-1,TGTGCCAGCAGTGCCGTGAACACTGAAGCTTTCTTT,CASSAVNTEAFF
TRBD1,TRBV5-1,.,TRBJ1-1,TGCGCCAGCAGCTTGGTGGGGCTTAACAGGGGGCGCGAAAGGAACACTGAAGCTTTCTTT,CASSLVGLNRGRERNTEAFF
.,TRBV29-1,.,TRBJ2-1,TGCAGCGTTCTTCGCGGGGCAAACTCCTACAATGAGCAGTTCTTC,CSVLRGANSYNEQFF
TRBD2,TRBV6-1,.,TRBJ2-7,TGTGCCAGCAGTGAAGGGTCCGGGGGGTACTACGAGCAGTACTTC,CASSEGSGGYYEQYF
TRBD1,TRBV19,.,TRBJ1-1,TGTGCCAGTAGTATAGGTAGGGGGCCGGCCACTGAAGCTTTCTTT,CASSIGRGPATEAFF
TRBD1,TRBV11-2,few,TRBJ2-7,TGTGCCAGCAGCTACAAGGACAGGGAGCAGTACTTC,CASSYKDREQYF
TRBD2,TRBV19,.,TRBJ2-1,TGTGCCAGTAGCCCAACCGGGGGGGCCCAAAGTGAGCAGTTCTTC,CASSPTGGAQSEQFF
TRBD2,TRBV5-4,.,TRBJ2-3,TGTGCCGGCCGAGCGGGGAGCACAGATACGCAGTATTTT,CAGRAGSTDTQYF